This passage covers 15 T cell receptor beta chains from one sample sequenced in a study of CD8 T cells in ankylosing spondylitis. Points from the study as a whole: Characteristic, it appeared, of ankylosing spondylitis blood was a TCR beta motif of seven or eight highly homologous variants.

TCRdb ran MiXCR on the 5' RACE reads and lists one entry per CDR3 protein. Of 750,000 to 850,000 distinct CDR3 sequences detected, 12% appear once; the ten largest clones hold roughly 0.51%. These TCRs' antigens remain unknown. Sequenced input: blood, either unsorted or a sorted T cell fraction (not recorded which). The receptors were gathered from a male donor with ankylosing spondylitis.

This clonotype has a handful of counts. This chain links TRBV29-1 with TRBJ2-3; D is possibly TRBD2 (6 bases). The V gene's germline CDR1 is SQVTM and CDR2 ANQGSEA. This CDR3 region has 13 residues. V dropped 6 bases and J dropped 2 bases, with 12 bases sitting between them. CDR3 nucleotides: TGCAGCGTCGGGACTGCTGACACAGATACGCAGTATTTT. It encodes CSVGTADTDTQYF.

This rearrangement joins TRBV7-2 to TRBJ2-1, with 7 nucleotides matching TRBD2. V shed 2 bases, J shed 6 bases, and the junction held 7 bases outside the gene matches. This CDR3 has 15 residues. Germline loops: CDR1 SGHTA, CDR2 FQGNSA. The CDR3: CASSLMRLASNEQFF. CDR3 DNA: TGTGCCAGCAGCTTAATGAGACTAGCTAGCAATGAGCAGTTCTTC.

This clonotype came up a few times. The J gene is TRBJ2-7, the V gene TRBV20-1; TRBD2 might be the D (7 bases). Germline V gene sequence: CDR1 DFQATT, CDR2 SNEGSKA (reference sequence). The CDR3 runs to 13 residues. The V gene lost 3 bases and the J gene lost 12 bases, with 21 bases spanning the gap. The CDR3, as DNA: TGCAGTGCTAGGGTATTGGCGGGGGCAAGAGGGTACTTC. Translated: CSARVLAGARGYF.

This clonotype was counted at least ten times. The chain is built from TRBV27 and TRBJ2-7, with no clear D. Trimming removed 8 bases at V and 0 bases at J, with 20 bases between. Germline V gene data show CDR1 as MNHEY and CDR2 as SMNVEV (reference sequence). The CDR3 loop spans 16 amino acids. The CDR3 sequence: CASASWDQESSYEQYF. The CDR3 DNA follows: TGTGCCAGCGCGTCGTGGGATCAGGAAAGCTCCTACGAGCAGTACTTC.

This clonotype came up a few times. The chain couples TRBV20-1 to TRBJ2-1; D ambiguous. This CDR3 has 10 amino acids. From germline, CDR1 is DFQATT and CDR2 SNEGSKA (reference sequence). V shed 5 bases and J shed 14 bases, with 13 bases lying between them. The CDR3 reads CSASINDEFF. DNA of the CDR3: TGCAGTGCTTCTATCAATGATGAGTTCTTC.

There are a few counts of this clonotype. The CDR3 DNA sequence: TGTGCCAGCAGCGGAGGACAGAAAGAGACCCAGTACTTC. Protein: CASSGGQKETQYF. The chain employs TRBV7-6 and TRBJ2-5; possibly TRBD1 for D (6 bases). Germline assignment: CDR1 SGHVS and CDR2 FNYEAQ. There are 13 residues in the CDR3. V lost 5 bases and J 3 bases, leaving 10 bases between the germline ends.

This clonotype appeared a few times. The chain uses TRBV6-1 and TRBJ1-5; no reliable D call. Trimming took 5 bases from V and 3 from J, leaving 11 bases between them. The CDR3 is 14 amino acids. Germline-derived CDR1 and CDR2 are MNHNS and SASEGT. The CDR3 sequence is CASSIGDPNQPQHF. In nucleotides, the CDR3 is TGTGCCAGCAGTATTGGGGATCCCAATCAGCCCCAGCATTTT.

This chain uses TRBV27 with TRBJ1-1; D possibly corresponds to TRBD1 (6 bases). Trimming stripped 2 bases from V and 0 bases from J, with 16 bases between. This CDR3 is built from 17 residues. CDR1 MNHEY and CDR2 SMNVEV come from the germline V gene (reference sequence). The CDR3 here is CASSLGAGVSLNTEAFF. Written as DNA, the CDR3 is TGTGCCAGCAGTTTAGGGGCAGGGGTGTCCCTGAACACTGAAGCTTTCTTT.

This clonotype was seen repeatedly, ten times or more. V is TRBV6-6 and J is TRBJ1-2; no definite D call. The CDR3 has 11 amino acids. V was pared by 6 bases and J by 7 bases, with 9 bases between. CDR1 and CDR2 (germline): MNHNY, SVGAGI (reference sequence). In nucleotides, the CDR3 is TGTGCCAGCAGCCAGGACCGTGGCTACACCTTC. This translates into CASSQDRGYTF.

This chain uses TRBV4-3 with TRBJ2-7, with TRBD1 matching over 10 bases. Germline CDR1 is LGHNA and CDR2 is YSLEER. The CDR3 loop spans 19 amino acids. With V trimmed by 3 bases and J by 3 bases, 17 bases remained unmatched. The CDR3 reads CASSHNVTSPGQGYYEQYF. The CDR3 DNA sequence: TGCGCCAGCAGCCACAACGTGACCTCTCCGGGACAGGGGTACTACGAGCAGTACTTC.

V is TRBV20-1 and J is TRBJ2-3, with TRBD2 identical over 12 bases. The V segment lost 5 bases and the J segment 5 bases; nucleotides outside the gene matches: 2. Looked up from germline, CDR1 is DFQATT and CDR2 is SNEGSKA (reference sequence). CDR3 length equals 13 residues. CDR3: CSARLAGVDTQYF. In DNA, the CDR3 is TGCAGTGCTCGACTAGCGGGGGTAGATACGCAGTATTTT.

V usage is TRBV28 and J usage is TRBJ1-1; TRBD1 is a possible D gene (6 bases). Germline-derived CDR1 and CDR2 are MDHEN and SYDVKM. Between the trimmed V and J ends, which lost 6 bases and 1 base, there was a span of 12 bases. The CDR3 length is 14 residues. CDR3 amino acids: CASREQGWNTEAFF. The CDR3 nucleotides read TGTGCCAGCAGGGAACAGGGTTGGAACACTGAAGCTTTCTTT. The full variable domain, rest sourced from reference TRBV28 and TRBJ1-1, is DVKVTQSSRYLVKRTGEKVFLECVQDMDHENMFWYRQDPGLGLRLIYFSYDVKMKEKGDIPEGYSVSREKKERFSLILESASTNQTSMYLCASREQGWNTEAFFGQGTRLTVV.

The V gene is TRBV5-1, the J gene TRBJ2-1; D may be TRBD1 or TRBD2 (5 bases each). V was trimmed by 1 base and J by 5 bases, leaving 13 bases between them. Germline V gene data show CDR1 as SGHRS and CDR2 as YFSETQ. The CDR3 has 15 amino acids. The CDR3 sequence: CASSLTGTYNNEQFF. The CDR3 DNA reads TGCGCCAGCAGCTTGACCGGGACCTATAACAATGAGCAGTTCTTC.

The J gene is TRBJ1-2, the V gene TRBV4-3; TRBD1 aligns across 11 bases. V dropped 4 bases and J dropped 6; count of bases not matched to a gene: 7. CDR3 length: 15 residues. The germline CDR1 and CDR2 sequences are LGHNA and YSLEER. DNA for the CDR3: TGCGCCAGCAGCCGACCGGGACAGGGGGTTGATGGCTACACCTTC. This translates into CASSRPGQGVDGYTF.

This clonotype was counted between two and nine times. The CDR3 loop is CASSESQPLDQMVSFF. In DNA, the CDR3 is TGCGCCAGCAGTGAAAGCCAGCCTCTCGACCAAATGGTCTCTTTCTTT. The gene calls are TRBV10-1 and TRBJ1-1; no clear D. Between the trimmed V and J ends, which lost 3 bases and 12 bases, there was a span of 26 bases. The germline gives CDR1 WNHNN, CDR2 SYGVQD (reference sequence). The CDR3 extends over 16 amino acids.